This T cell receptor (beta chain) was recovered during a study of blood T cell repertoires in COVID-19. The sample holds one count of this clone. The V gene end was trimmed by 3 bases and the J gene end by 7 bases; junction bases not matched to a gene: 8. This CDR3 contains 14 residues. CDR1 and CDR2 from the germline V gene are SNHLY and FYNNEI. In the source study's methods: Using reference gene primer amplification, nucleated cell counts were estimated. Here immunoSEQ multiplex PCR was the method, and the copy in TCRdb shows in-frame clones only, minus some. V, J and clone size derive from that table, while D and trimming were established from the DNA sequence. The table shows around 180,000 clones, with roughly 80% occurring only once.

V and J are TRBV2 and TRBJ2-7; TRBD1 aligns across 8 bases. The sample was peripheral blood. The origin of this receptor is an elderly woman with COVID-19, enrolled during active disease. CDR3 DNA sequence: TGTGCCAGCAGTGATTGGCAGGGGGCTAGAGAGCAGTACTTC. Amino acids: CASSDWQGAREQYF.